Each of the 10 T cell receptor beta chains below was sequenced from the same sample in a study of blood T cell repertoires in COVID-19. Produced via immunoSEQ multiplex PCR; TCRdb's table is partial and in-frame only. The data show fewer than 100,000 clones, around 75% seen once. Sequenced input: peripheral blood. These receptors were obtained from a human donor in a cohort sampled during active COVID-19.

Written as DNA, the CDR3 is TGTGCCAGCAGCCGAGAAGGACAGGGGGCCAGCGAGCAGTACTTC. Residues: CASSREGQGASEQYF. V and J are TRBV11-2 and TRBJ2-7, with 11 positions matching TRBD1. Germline loops: CDR1 SGHAT, CDR2 FQNNGV. Trimming removed 5 bases from V and 6 bases from J; junction bases left unmatched: 9. The CDR3 runs 15 residues.

The chain links TRBV3-1 (or the pseudogene TRBV3-2) to TRBJ1-3; D is unresolved. This CDR3 has 16 amino acids. Germline-derived CDR1 and CDR2 are LGHDT and YNNKEL (reference sequence). The V end was cut by 1 base, the J end by 2 bases, with 12 bases between. The CDR3 DNA reads as TGTGCCAGCAGCCAAGGCATACTGAATGCTGGAAACACCATATATTTT. Its protein product is CASSQGILNAGNTIYF.

The chain combines TRBV5-1 with TRBJ1-2; D gene unclear. The CDR3 has 14 residues. In germline, CDR1 is SGHRS, CDR2 YFSETQ. V was clipped by 0 bases and J by 4 bases, with 10 bases between them. CDR3 DNA: TGCGCCAGCAGCTTGGCCACTACCAGCTATGGCTACACCTTC. This codes for CASSLATTSYGYTF.

This clone was seen only a few times. The chain recombines TRBV2 with TRBJ1-2; possible D gene TRBD1, 5 bases. V gave up 0 bases and J gave up 1 base, with 6 bases separating them. The CDR3 has 14 amino acids. CDR1 and CDR2 from the germline V gene are SNHLY and FYNNEI. The DNA for the CDR3 is TGTGCCAGCAGTGAAGCCGGGGGTAACTATGGCTACACCTTC. Translation: CASSEAGGNYGYTF.

Only a few counts were recorded for this clone. This rearrangement joins TRBV11-2 to TRBJ2-1; no clear D. The germline V gene has CDR1 SGHAT and CDR2 FQNNGV. V was cut by 0 bases and J by 6 bases, with 9 bases left in between. The CDR3 contains 14 residues. CDR3 loop: CASSLDLVGNEQFF. CDR3 coding DNA: TGTGCCAGCAGCTTAGATTTAGTTGGCAATGAGCAGTTCTTC.

In its sample, this clone was seen a few times. This rearrangement joins TRBV11-2 to TRBJ2-7; possibly TRBD2 for D (6 bases). From germline, CDR1 is SGHAT and CDR2 FQNNGV. The CDR3 covers 15 residues. The V gene lost 0 bases and the J gene lost 4 bases, with 13 bases spanning the gap. Here the CDR3 DNA reads TGTGCCAGCAGCTTAGATCGGGCTAGCGATTACGAGCAGTACTTC. Translating gives CASSLDRASDYEQYF.

This clone was seen a few times. The chain has TRBV19 and TRBJ1-1; possible D gene TRBD1, 6 bases. V was pared by 2 bases and J by 3 bases, with 10 bases between. Germline values: CDR1 LNHDA, CDR2 SQIVND (reference sequence). This CDR3 comprises 14 residues. The CDR3 DNA reads as TGTGCCAGTAGTATACAGGGGTTTGACACTGAAGCTTTCTTT. Translating it yields CASSIQGFDTEAFF.

This rearrangement joins TRBV12-3 or TRBV12-4 to TRBJ1-1; no firm D call. The ends were cut back, 4 bases at V and 10 bases at J, with 10 bases in the middle. CDR3 size: 11 residues. CDR3 DNA: TGTGCCAGCAGTTCTGAGGTTGGAGCTTTCTTT. Its protein is CASSSEVGAFF.

The chain recombines TRBV2 with TRBJ2-5; 10 positions match TRBD2. The germline gives CDR1 SNHLY, CDR2 FYNNEI. With V trimmed by 4 bases and J by 3 bases, 2 bases remained unmatched. CDR3 length: 14 residues. CDR3 in DNA: TGTGCCAGCAGTGTTCTAGCGGGAGAAGAGACCCAGTACTTC. Encoded protein: CASSVLAGEETQYF.

This clone was recorded once. The rearrangement uses TRBV2 and TRBJ2-7; TRBD1 matches at 7 bases. The CDR3 has 13 amino acids. CDR1 SNHLY and CDR2 FYNNEI come from the germline V gene. After removal of 9 bases from V and 0 bases from J, the junction contained 5 bases not matched to a gene. The chain's CDR3 is CASNRGRSYEQYF. CDR3 in DNA: TGTGCCAGTAACAGGGGACGCTCCTACGAGCAGTACTTC.